A selection of T cell receptor beta chains follows, all from one sample in a study of cytomegalovirus exposure and HLA in healthy donors. Assay: immunoSEQ multiplex PCR; the TCRdb copy retains only in-frame clones and omits some. The sample consists of around 60,000 clones, about 91% of them appearing once. The specimen sequenced was PBMCs. These receptors were collected from a woman between 18 and 30 years old in good health and CMV-seronegative. Each CDR3 is given with its conserved first and last residue. Each record gives: D gene, clone size, J gene, V gene, CDR3 protein, CDR3 DNA. D genes are given only for firm matches. Not every row has a clone size; where given, it reads once, few, many or a size class.

D: -; size: -; J: TRBJ1-4; V: TRBV19; CDR3: CASRDSPNEKLFF; DNA: TGTGCCAGTAGAGACAGTCCTAATGAAAAACTGTTTTTT
D: -; size: -; J: TRBJ2-4; V: TRBV5-4; CDR3: CASGANIQYF; DNA: TGTGCCAGCGGAGCAAACATTCAGTACTTC
D: -; size: few; J: TRBJ1-5; V: TRBV6-6; CDR3: CASSSGSNQPQHF; DNA: TGTGCCAGCAGTTCCGGGTCCAATCAGCCCCAGCATTTT
D: -; size: -; J: TRBJ2-5; V: TRBV7-2; CDR3: CASSFSVSETQYF; DNA: TGTGCCAGCAGCTTTTCAGTTTCGGAGACCCAGTACTTC
D: -; size: -; J: TRBJ2-5; V: TRBV5-6; CDR3: CASSSWTRYQETQYF; DNA: TGTGCCAGCAGCTCCTGGACACGGTACCAAGAGACCCAGTACTTC
D: TRBD2; size: -; J: TRBJ2-3; V: TRBV30; CDR3: CAFRWAGDTDTQYF; DNA: TGTGCCTTTAGGTGGGCGGGAGATACAGATACGCAGTATTTT
D: -; size: few; J: TRBJ1-2; V: TRBV2; CDR3: CASSPGWVYGYTF; DNA: TGTGCCAGCAGTCCCGGGTGGGTCTATGGCTACACCTTC
D: -; size: -; J: TRBJ2-5; V: TRBV11-2; CDR3: CASSPRRSETQYF; DNA: TGTGCCAGCAGCCCCCGGAGGTCAGAGACCCAGTACTTC
D: TRBD1; size: -; J: TRBJ1-2; V: TRBV7-9; CDR3: CASSLTLPDRESGYTF; DNA: TGTGCCAGCAGCTTAACCCTCCCGGACAGGGAAAGCGGCTACACCTTC
D: -; size: -; J: TRBJ1-5; V: TRBV28; CDR3: CASSPQTPTQPQHF; DNA: TGTGCCAGCAGTCCTCAGACACCAACTCAGCCCCAGCATTTT
D: -; size: once; J: TRBJ1-1; V: TRBV4-2; CDR3: CASSRNEGEVVNTEAFF; DNA: TGTGCCAGCAGTAGAAATGAAGGGGAGGTGGTGAACACTGAAGCTTTCTTT
D: TRBD2; size: -; J: TRBJ2-3; V: TRBV27; CDR3: CASSPIRTRGPDTQYF; DNA: TGTGCCAGCAGTCCAATTCGGACTAGGGGCCCGGATACGCAGTATTTT
D: -; size: -; J: TRBJ2-1; V: TRBV21-1; CDR3: CASSPKQHSSYNEQFF; DNA: TGTGCCAGCAGCCCCAAACAGCACAGCTCCTACAATGAGCAGTTCTTC
D: -; size: -; J: TRBJ1-2; V: TRBV6-1; CDR3: CASRDWMTSSGGYTF; DNA: TGTGCCAGCAGAGATTGGATGACATCCTCGGGAGGCTACACCTTC
D: -; size: -; J: TRBJ1-2; V: TRBV4-1; CDR3: CASSQVRQQISANYGYTF; DNA: TGCGCCAGCAGCCAAGTCCGACAGCAGATCAGTGCTAACTATGGCTACACCTTC
D: -; size: -; J: TRBJ1-5; V: TRBV2; CDR3: CASSEQDYSNQPQHF; DNA: TGTGCCAGCAGTGAACAGGACTATAGCAATCAGCCCCAGCATTTT
D: TRBD1; size: few; J: TRBJ1-2; V: TRBV5-1; CDR3: CASSGQGYGYTF; DNA: TGCGCCAGCAGCGGACAGGGATATGGCTACACCTTC
D: -; size: -; J: TRBJ2-5; V: TRBV7-2; CDR3: CASSLGGLEETQYF; DNA: TGTGCCAGCAGCTTAGGCGGACTCGAAGAGACCCAGTACTTC
D: TRBD1; size: -; J: TRBJ2-5; V: TRBV7-8; CDR3: CASSSNTGGASGETQYF; DNA: TGTGCCAGCAGTTCCAATACAGGGGGCGCATCGGGAGAGACCCAGTACTTC
D: TRBD1; size: once; J: TRBJ2-3; V: TRBV6-1; CDR3: CASSPPGQEGTQYF; DNA: TGTGCCAGCAGCCCCCCGGGACAGGAGGGTACGCAGTATTTT
D: -; size: -; J: TRBJ2-2; V: TRBV21-1; CDR3: CASPFSGVTGELFF; DNA: TGTGCCAGCCCTTTCTCGGGGGTGACCGGGGAGCTGTTTTTT
D: -; size: -; J: TRBJ2-7; V: TRBV2; CDR3: CATRQAASYEQYF; DNA: TGTGCCACAAGACAGGCCGCATCCTACGAGCAGTACTTC
D: TRBD2; size: -; J: TRBJ2-3; V: TRBV4-3; CDR3: CASSQDQRERPDTQYF; DNA: TGCGCCAGCAGCCAAGATCAGCGGGAGAGGCCAGATACGCAGTATTTT
D: TRBD2; size: -; J: TRBJ2-5; V: TRBV30; CDR3: CAWSAGLAGEETQYF; DNA: TGTGCCTGGAGCGCCGGACTAGCGGGAGAGGAGACCCAGTACTTC
D: -; size: -; J: TRBJ2-3; V: TRBV27; CDR3: CASSRSGQFTDTQYF; DNA: TGTGCCAGCAGTCGGTCGGGACAATTCACAGATACGCAGTATTTT
D: -; size: -; J: TRBJ2-5; V: TRBV5-5; CDR3: CASSPAGETQYF; DNA: TGTGCCAGCAGCCCCGCCGGGGAGACCCAGTACTTC
D: TRBD2; size: -; J: TRBJ2-5; V: TRBV6-1; CDR3: CASSEEAGGQETQYF; DNA: TGTGCCAGCAGTGAAGAAGCGGGGGGTCAAGAGACCCAGTACTTC
D: -; size: few; J: TRBJ2-3; V: TRBV7-8; CDR3: CASTRTGRGDTQYF; DNA: TGTGCCAGCACCAGGACAGGGAGGGGAGATACGCAGTATTTT
D: -; size: -; J: TRBJ2-7; V: TRBV7-8; CDR3: CASSLFTSGSNEQYF; DNA: TGTGCCAGCAGCTTATTTACCTCGGGGAGCAACGAGCAGTACTTC
D: -; size: few; J: TRBJ1-2; V: TRBV27; CDR3: CASSPGWTEFYGYTF; DNA: TGTGCCAGCAGCCCAGGTTGGACAGAGTTCTATGGCTACACCTTC
D: -; size: -; J: TRBJ1-2; V: TRBV28; CDR3: CASSLEPQSSYYTF; DNA: TGTGCCAGCAGTTTAGAGCCGCAATCCTCCTACTACACCTTC
D: TRBD1; size: few; J: TRBJ2-3; V: TRBV10-1; CDR3: CASSPGTGDTDTQYF; DNA: TGCGCCAGCAGTCCCGGGACAGGGGACACAGATACGCAGTATTTT
D: TRBD1; size: -; J: TRBJ1-2; V: TRBV19; CDR3: CASSIGQGSGYGYTF; DNA: TGTGCCAGTAGTATTGGACAGGGGTCCGGCTATGGCTACACCTTC
D: TRBD1; size: -; J: TRBJ1-1; V: TRBV7-6; CDR3: CASSLGQATEAFF; DNA: TGTGCCAGCAGCTTGGGACAGGCCACTGAAGCTTTCTTT
D: TRBD1; size: -; J: TRBJ2-5; V: TRBV5-1; CDR3: CASSQGQGQETQYF; DNA: TGCGCCAGCAGCCAGGGACAGGGTCAAGAGACCCAGTACTTC
D: -; size: -; J: TRBJ2-3; V: TRBV4-2; CDR3: CASSLGGGQGTDTQYF; DNA: TGTGCCAGCAGCCTAGGGGGGGGGCAGGGCACAGATACGCAGTATTTT
D: -; size: -; J: TRBJ1-3; V: TRBV7-9; CDR3: CASSFLAAPPNSGNTIYF; DNA: TGTGCCAGCAGCTTTCTGGCGGCCCCGCCGAACTCTGGAAACACCATATATTTT
D: TRBD1; size: -; J: TRBJ2-7; V: TRBV7-7; CDR3: CASSSVGTGGAYEQYF; DNA: TGTGCTAGCAGCTCCGTCGGGACAGGGGGCGCCTACGAGCAGTACTTC